One and the same sample provided the 2 T cell receptor beta chains below, sequenced in a study of T cell repertoires in cytomegalovirus infection. Their antigen targets remain unknown. TCRdb independently ran MiXCR on the reads; one entry per CDR3 protein. The sample consists of approximately 910,000 distinct CDR3 sequences, 25% to 40% of them appearing once. The sequences come from cultured CD8+ T cells from PBMCs, collected from culture after CMV antigen stimulation. These receptors were taken from a human donor in good health (CMV status not recorded). Some clones in this sample may be carry-over from other donors' samples.

The V and J genes are TRBV7-8 and TRBJ1-1; TRBD1 aligns across 10 bases. CDR3 length: 18 amino acids. The V gene end was trimmed by 3 bases and the J gene end by 1 base; junction bases not matched to a gene: 11. The V gene's germline CDR1 is SGHVS and CDR2 FQNEAQ. CDR3 sequence reads: CASSFLPGQGLRNTEAFF. Here the CDR3 DNA reads TGTGCCAGCAGCTTTCTGCCGGGACAGGGGCTTCGGAACACTGAAGCTTTCTTT.

Written as DNA, the CDR3 is TGTGCCAGCAGCTCCTACCTAGGGCCCTACGAGCAGTACTTC. Its protein is CASSSYLGPYEQYF. The chain combines TRBV7-6 with TRBJ2-7; D remains unclear. Trimming removed 4 bases from V and 2 bases from J, with 12 bases in between. There are 14 residues in the CDR3. Germline loops: CDR1 SGHVS, CDR2 FNYEAQ.